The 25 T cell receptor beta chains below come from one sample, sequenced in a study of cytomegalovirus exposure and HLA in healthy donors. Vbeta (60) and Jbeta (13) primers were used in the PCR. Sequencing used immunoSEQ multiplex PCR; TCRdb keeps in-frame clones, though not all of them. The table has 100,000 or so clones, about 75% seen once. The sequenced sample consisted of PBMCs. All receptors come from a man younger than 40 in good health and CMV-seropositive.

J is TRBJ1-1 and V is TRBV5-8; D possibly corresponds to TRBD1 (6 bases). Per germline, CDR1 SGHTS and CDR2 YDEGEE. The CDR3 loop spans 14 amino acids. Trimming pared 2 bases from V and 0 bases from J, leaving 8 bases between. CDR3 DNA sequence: TGTGCCAGCAGCTTTCGACAGGTGAACACTGAAGCTTTCTTT. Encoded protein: CASSFRQVNTEAFF.

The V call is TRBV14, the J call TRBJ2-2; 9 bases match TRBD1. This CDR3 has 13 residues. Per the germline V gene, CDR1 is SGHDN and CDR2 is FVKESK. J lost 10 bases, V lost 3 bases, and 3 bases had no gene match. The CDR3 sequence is CASSQDRGVELFF. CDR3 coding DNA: TGTGCCAGCAGCCAGGACAGGGGTGTGGAGCTGTTTTTT.

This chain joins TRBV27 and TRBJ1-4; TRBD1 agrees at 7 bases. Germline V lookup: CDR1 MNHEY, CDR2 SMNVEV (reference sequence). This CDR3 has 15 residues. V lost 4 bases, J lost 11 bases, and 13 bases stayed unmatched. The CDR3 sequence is CASSSKQGIDYKLFF. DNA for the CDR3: TGTGCCAGCAGTTCGAAACAGGGGATAGATTATAAACTGTTTTTT.

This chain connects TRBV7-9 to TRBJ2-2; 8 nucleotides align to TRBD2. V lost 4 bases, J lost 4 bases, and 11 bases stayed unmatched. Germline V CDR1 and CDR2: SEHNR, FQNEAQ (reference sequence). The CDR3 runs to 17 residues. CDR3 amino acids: CASSSSRRGGSTGELFF. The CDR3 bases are TGTGCCAGCAGCTCTAGTCGTCGGGGGGGGAGCACCGGGGAGCTGTTTTTT.

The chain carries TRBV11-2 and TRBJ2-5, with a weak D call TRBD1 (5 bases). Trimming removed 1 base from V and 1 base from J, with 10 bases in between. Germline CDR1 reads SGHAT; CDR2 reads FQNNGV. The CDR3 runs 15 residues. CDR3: CASSLVGHPQETQYF. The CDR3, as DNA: TGTGCCAGCAGCTTAGTAGGACACCCCCAAGAGACCCAGTACTTC. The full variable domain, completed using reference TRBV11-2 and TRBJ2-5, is EAGVAQSPRYKIIEKRQSVAFWCNPISGHATLYWYQQILGQGPKLLIQFQNNGVVDDSQLPKDRFSAERLKGVDSTLKIQPAKLEDSAVYLCASSLVGHPQETQYFGPGTRLLVL.

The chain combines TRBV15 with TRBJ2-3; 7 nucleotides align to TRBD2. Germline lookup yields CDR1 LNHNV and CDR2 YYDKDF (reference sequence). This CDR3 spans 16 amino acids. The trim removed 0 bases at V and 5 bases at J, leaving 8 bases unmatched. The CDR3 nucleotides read TGTGCCACCAGCAGAGAGGTGGTAGCGGGCAAAGATACGCAGTATTTT. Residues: CATSREVVAGKDTQYF.

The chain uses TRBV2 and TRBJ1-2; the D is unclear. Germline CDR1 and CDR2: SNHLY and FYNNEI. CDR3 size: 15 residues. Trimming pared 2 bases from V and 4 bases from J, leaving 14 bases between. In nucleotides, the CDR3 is TGTGCCAGCAGTGAACCGCCTGGCTCCCCCTATGGCTACACCTTC. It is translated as CASSEPPGSPYGYTF.

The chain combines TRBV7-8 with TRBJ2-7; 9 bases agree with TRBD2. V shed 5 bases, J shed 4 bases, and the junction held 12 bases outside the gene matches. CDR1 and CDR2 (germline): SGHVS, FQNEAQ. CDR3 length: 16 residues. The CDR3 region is CASSLRLVAGDYEQYF. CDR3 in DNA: TGTGCCAGCAGCCTACGACTAGTAGCGGGGGATTACGAGCAGTACTTC.

The CDR3 is CASSRGQMNTEAFF. The CDR3 nucleotides are TGTGCCAGCAGCAGGGGACAGATGAACACTGAAGCTTTCTTT. The chain joins TRBV5-4 to TRBJ1-1; 7 nucleotides line up with TRBD1. Per germline, CDR1 SGHNT and CDR2 YYREEE (reference sequence). The CDR3 runs to 14 residues. J was trimmed by 0 bases and V by 4 bases; bases with no gene match: 3. The whole variable domain, filled in from reference TRBV5-4 and TRBJ1-1, reads ETGVTQSPTHLIKTRGQQVTLRCSSQSGHNTVSWYQQALGQGPQFIFQYYREEENGRGNFPPRFSGLQFPNYSSELNVNALELDDSALYLCASSRGQMNTEAFFGQGTRLTVV.

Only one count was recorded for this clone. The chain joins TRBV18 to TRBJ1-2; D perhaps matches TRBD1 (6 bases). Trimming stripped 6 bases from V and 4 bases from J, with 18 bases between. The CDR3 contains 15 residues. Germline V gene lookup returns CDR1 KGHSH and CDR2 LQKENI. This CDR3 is CASSLGAGVSYGYTF. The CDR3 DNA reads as TGTGCCAGCTCCCTGGGTGCAGGGGTAAGCTATGGCTACACCTTC.

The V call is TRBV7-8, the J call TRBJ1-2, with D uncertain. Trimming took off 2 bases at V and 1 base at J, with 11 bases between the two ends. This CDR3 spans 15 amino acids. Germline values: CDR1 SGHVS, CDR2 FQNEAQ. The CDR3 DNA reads TGTGCCAGCAGCTTAAGTTCGCGGGATAACTATGGCTACACCTTC. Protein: CASSLSSRDNYGYTF.

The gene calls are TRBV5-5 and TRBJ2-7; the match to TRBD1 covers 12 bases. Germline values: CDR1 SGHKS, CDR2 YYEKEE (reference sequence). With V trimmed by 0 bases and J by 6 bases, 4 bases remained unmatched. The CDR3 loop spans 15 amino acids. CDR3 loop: CASSLVPGQGAEQYF. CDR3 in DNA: TGTGCCAGCAGCTTGGTCCCGGGACAGGGGGCCGAGCAGTACTTC.

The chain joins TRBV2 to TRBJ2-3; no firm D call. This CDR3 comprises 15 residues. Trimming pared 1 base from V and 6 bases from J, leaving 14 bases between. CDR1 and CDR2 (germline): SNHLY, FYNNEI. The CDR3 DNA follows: TGTGCCAGCAGTGAAGGACAATTGCCAGAGGATACGCAGTATTTT. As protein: CASSEGQLPEDTQYF.

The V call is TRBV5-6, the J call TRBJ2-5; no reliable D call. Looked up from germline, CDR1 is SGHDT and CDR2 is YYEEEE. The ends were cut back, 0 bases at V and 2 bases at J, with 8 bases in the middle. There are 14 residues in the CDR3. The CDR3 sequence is CASSLGLEQETQYF. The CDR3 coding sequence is TGTGCCAGCAGCTTGGGGCTAGAACAAGAGACCCAGTACTTC.

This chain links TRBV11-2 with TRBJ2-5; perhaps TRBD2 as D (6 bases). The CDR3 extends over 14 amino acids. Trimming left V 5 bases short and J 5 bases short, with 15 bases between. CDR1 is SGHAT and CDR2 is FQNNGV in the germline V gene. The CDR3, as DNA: TGTGCCAGCAGCCCCGTTGGGGGGAGGGAGACCCAGTACTTC. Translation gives CASSPVGGRETQYF.

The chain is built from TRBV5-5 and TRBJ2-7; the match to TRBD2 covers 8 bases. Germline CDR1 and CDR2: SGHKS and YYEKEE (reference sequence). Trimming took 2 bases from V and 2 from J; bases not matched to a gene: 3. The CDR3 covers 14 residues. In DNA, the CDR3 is TGTGCCAGCAGCTTCGGCGGGGGGACCTACGAGCAGTACTTC. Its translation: CASSFGGGTYEQYF.

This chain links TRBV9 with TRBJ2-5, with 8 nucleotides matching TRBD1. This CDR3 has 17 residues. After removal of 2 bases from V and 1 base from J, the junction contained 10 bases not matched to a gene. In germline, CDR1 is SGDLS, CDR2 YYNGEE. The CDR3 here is CASSVSGSGTGQETQYF. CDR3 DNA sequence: TGTGCCAGCAGCGTCAGTGGATCCGGGACAGGCCAAGAGACCCAGTACTTC.

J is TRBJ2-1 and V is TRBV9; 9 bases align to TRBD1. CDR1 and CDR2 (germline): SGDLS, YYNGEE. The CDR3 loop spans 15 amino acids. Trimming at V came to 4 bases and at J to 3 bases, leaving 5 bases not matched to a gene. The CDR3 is CASSMDRGVYNEQFF. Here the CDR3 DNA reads TGTGCCAGCAGCATGGACAGGGGTGTCTACAATGAGCAGTTCTTC.

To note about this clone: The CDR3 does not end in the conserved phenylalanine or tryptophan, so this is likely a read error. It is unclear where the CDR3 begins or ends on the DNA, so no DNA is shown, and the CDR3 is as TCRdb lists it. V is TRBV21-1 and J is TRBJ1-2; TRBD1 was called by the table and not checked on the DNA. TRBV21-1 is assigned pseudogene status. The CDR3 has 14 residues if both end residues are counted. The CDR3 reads CASSKIQGAGGYTS.

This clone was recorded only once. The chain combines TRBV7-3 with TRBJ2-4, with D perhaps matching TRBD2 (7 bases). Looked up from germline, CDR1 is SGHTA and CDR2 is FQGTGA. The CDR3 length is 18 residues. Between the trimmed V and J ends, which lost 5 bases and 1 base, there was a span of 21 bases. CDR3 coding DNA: TGTGCCAGCAGCCCAACTCCGCGGGGGCGGTCGGCCAAAAACATTCAGTACTTC. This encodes CASSPTPRGRSAKNIQYF.

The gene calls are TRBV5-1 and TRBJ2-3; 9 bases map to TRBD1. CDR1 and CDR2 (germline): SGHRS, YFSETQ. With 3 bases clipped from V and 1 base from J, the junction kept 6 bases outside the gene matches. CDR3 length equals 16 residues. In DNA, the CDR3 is TGCGCCAGCAGCTGGGACAGGGCTAAGGGCACAGATACGCAGTATTTT. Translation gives CASSWDRAKGTDTQYF. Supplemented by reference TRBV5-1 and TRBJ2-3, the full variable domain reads KAGVTQTPRYLIKTRGQQVTLSCSPISGHRSVSWYQQTPGQGLQFLFEYFSETQRNKGNFPGRFSGRQFSNSRSEMNVSTLELGDSALYLCASSWDRAKGTDTQYFGPGTRLTVL.

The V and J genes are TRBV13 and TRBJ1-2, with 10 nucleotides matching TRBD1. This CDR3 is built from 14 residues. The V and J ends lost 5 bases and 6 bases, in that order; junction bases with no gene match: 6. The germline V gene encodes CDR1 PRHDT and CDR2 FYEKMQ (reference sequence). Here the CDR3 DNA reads TGTGCCAGCAGCGCAGGACAGGGGGTTAATGGCTACACCTTC. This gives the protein CASSAGQGVNGYTF.

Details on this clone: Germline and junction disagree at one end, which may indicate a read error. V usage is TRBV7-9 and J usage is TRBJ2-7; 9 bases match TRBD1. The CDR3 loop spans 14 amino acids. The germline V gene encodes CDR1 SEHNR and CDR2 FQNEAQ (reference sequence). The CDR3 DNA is TGTTCCAGCAAGACAGGGGGGGAGTCCTACGAGCAGTACTTC. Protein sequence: CSSKTGGESYEQYF.

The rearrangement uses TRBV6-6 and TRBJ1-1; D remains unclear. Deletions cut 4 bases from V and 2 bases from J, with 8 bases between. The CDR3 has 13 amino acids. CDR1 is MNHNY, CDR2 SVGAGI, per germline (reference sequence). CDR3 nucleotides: TGTGCCAGCAGTTTGCACCTAAACACTGAAGCTTTCTTT. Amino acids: CASSLHLNTEAFF.

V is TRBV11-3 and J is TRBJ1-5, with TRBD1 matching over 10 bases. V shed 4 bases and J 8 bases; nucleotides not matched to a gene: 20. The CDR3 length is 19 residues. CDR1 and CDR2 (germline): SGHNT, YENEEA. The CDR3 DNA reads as TGTGCCAGCAGCTCAGAGCGGTTTCCCATGGGACAGGGGATTGAGCCCCAGCATTTT. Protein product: CASSSERFPMGQGIEPQHF. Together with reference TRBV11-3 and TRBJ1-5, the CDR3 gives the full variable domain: EAGVVQSPRYKIIEKKQPVAFWCNPISGHNTLYWYLQNLGQGPELLIRYENEEAVDDSQLPKDRFSAERLKGVDSTLKIQPAELGDSAVYLCASSSERFPMGQGIEPQHFGDGTRLSIL.